The clone carrying this T cell receptor beta chain has a handful of counts. The antigen remains undetermined. This sample stems from a study of beta chain features in type 1 diabetes. Investigators reverse transcribed all isolated RNA, so they sequenced expressed TCRB transcripts. The repertoire was sequenced with immunoSEQ multiplex PCR; TCRdb's copy has only in-frame clones and lacks some. The repertoire holds under 300,000 clones, 11% seen once, with around 0.018% in the top ten. General study points: Individuals with type 1 diabetes displayed fewer insertions and more deletions at VDJ junctions. The cDNA sequencing approach could over-represent high-TCR-expressing cells. All four CD4+ subsets from Type 1 diabetes patients carried moderately but significantly shorter TCRB CDR3s.

From germline, CDR1 is SGDLS and CDR2 YYNGEE. This CDR3 spans 15 amino acids. The germline V and J ends were trimmed by 0 bases and 0 bases, with 9 bases remaining between them. The sample taken for sequencing was naive CD4+ T cells from blood. The TCR originated in a man aged 25 to 40 with type 1 diabetes. The chain uses TRBV9 and TRBJ2-5; D perhaps matches TRBD1 (5 bases). The CDR3 region has the DNA TGTGCCAGCAGCGTAGGGGGCGGACACCAAGAGACCCAGTACTTC. Its protein product is CASSVGGGHQETQYF.